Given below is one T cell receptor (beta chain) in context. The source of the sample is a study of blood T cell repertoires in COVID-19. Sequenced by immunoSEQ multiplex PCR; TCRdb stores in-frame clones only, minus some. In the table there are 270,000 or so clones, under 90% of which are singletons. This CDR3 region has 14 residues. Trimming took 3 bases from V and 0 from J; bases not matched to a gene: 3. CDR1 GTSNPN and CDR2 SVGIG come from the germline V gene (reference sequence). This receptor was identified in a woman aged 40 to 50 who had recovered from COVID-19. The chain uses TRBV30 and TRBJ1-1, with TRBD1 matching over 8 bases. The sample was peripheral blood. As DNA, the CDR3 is TGTGCCTGGAGGGGGACAGGCATGAACACTGAAGCTTTCTTT. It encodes CAWRGTGMNTEAFF.